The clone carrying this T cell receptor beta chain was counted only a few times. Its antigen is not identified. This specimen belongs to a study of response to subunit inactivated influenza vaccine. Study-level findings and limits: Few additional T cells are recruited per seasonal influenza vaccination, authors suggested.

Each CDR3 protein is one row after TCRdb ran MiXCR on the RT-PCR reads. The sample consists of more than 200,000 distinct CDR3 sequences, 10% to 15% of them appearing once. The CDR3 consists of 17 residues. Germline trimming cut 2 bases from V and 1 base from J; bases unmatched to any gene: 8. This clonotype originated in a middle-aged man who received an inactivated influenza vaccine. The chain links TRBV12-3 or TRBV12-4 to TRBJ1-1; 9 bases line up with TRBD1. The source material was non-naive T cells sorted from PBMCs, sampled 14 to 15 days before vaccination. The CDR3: CASSLILTGGANTEAFF. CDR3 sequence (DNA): TGTGCCAGCAGTTTAATTCTAACAGGGGGCGCGAACACTGAAGCTTTCTTT.